This is a list of T cell receptor beta chains from one sample in a study of response to subunit inactivated influenza vaccine. TCRdb passed the RT-PCR reads through MiXCR, listing each CDR3 protein once. The sample lists about 500,000 distinct CDR3 sequences; approximately 15% were seen once. Sample: CD4+ T cells sorted from PBMCs, taken approximately 25 months after vaccination. These receptors were collected from a man between 45 and 75 years old who received an inactivated influenza vaccine. The CDR3 runs from the conserved cysteine through the conserved F or W. D genes are given only for firm matches.

d_gene | v_gene | CDR3aa
. | TRBV6-5 | CASSYSSRLGLYGYTF
. | TRBV6-1 | CASSPPEGLGEKLFF
TRBD2 | TRBV18 | CASSPPPGGPTDTQYF
TRBD1 | TRBV10-3 | CAIGTGSTSTDTQYF
TRBD1 | TRBV20-1 | CSARGTGVNEQFF
. | TRBV5-1 | CASTRDGAYEQYF
. | TRBV28 | CASSPAGQTIAKNIQYF
TRBD1 | TRBV9 | CASSPGGGIHTEAFF
. | TRBV3-1 | CASSQDSRSSYEQYF
TRBD1 | TRBV5-1 | CASSLGGRGSTDTQYF
. | TRBV12-3/TRBV12-4 | CASTFTGQIYEQYF
. | TRBV18 | CASSPDATQRAEAFF
. | TRBV3-1 | CASSHRGANSYEQYF
. | TRBV20-1 | CSARDYYGGNTEAFF